The 6 T cell receptor beta chains below all came from one sample that was sequenced in a study of blood T cell repertoires in COVID-19. TCRdb keeps only in-frame clones here, not all; method: immunoSEQ multiplex PCR. The table includes some 190,000 clones, roughly 80% detected once. The source material was PBMCs or T cells enriched from blood (not recorded which). All receptors derive from a man aged 55 to 70 who had been exposed to COVID-19.

The chain carries TRBV3-1 (or the pseudogene TRBV3-2) and TRBJ2-7; 8 bases fit TRBD2. Germline V gene lookup returns CDR1 LGHDT and CDR2 YNNKEL (reference sequence). V trimming: 1 base; J trimming: 0 bases; junction bases outside the gene matches: 8. This CDR3 contains 17 residues. CDR3 in amino acids: CASSQAPGSGNSYEQYF. For the CDR3, the DNA is TGTGCCAGCAGCCAAGCCCCCGGTAGCGGGAACTCCTACGAGCAGTACTTC.

V and J are TRBV21-1 and TRBJ2-2; the table names TRBD2, a call not compared with the DNA. TRBV21-1 is a pseudogene locus. CDR3 length equals 16 residues. The CDR3 bases are TGTGCCAGCAGCCCCCTCGGAGGTCCGGGGGTCGGGGAGCTGTTTTTT. It is translated as CASSPLGGPGVGELFF.

A few counts support this clone. The chain links TRBV24-1 to TRBJ1-1; 7 nucleotides match TRBD1. CDR1 is KGHDR, CDR2 SFDVKD, per germline. The CDR3 totals 13 residues. The junction had 10 bases not matched to a gene; V was cut back by 9 bases and J by 7 bases. CDR3 sequence: CATEGASVGEAFF. In DNA, the CDR3 is TGTGCCACCGAGGGGGCGAGCGTCGGTGAAGCTTTCTTT.

This clone turned up a few times. This chain links TRBV13 with TRBJ1-5, with D hard to call. V lost 0 bases, J lost 4 bases, and 13 bases lay in between. This CDR3 region has 16 residues. Germline-derived CDR1 and CDR2 are PRHDT and FYEKMQ (reference sequence). CDR3 amino acids: CASSLGAPGLNQPQHF. CDR3 bases: TGTGCCAGCAGCTTAGGGGCGCCGGGTTTAAATCAGCCCCAGCATTTT.

This chain links TRBV29-1 with TRBJ2-7; no clear D. Germline lookup yields CDR1 SQVTM and CDR2 ANQGSEA. V shed 4 bases and J shed 1 base, with 14 bases lying between them. CDR3 length: 14 amino acids. In DNA, the CDR3 is TGCAGCGTTGGACCCGGGTCGGGTTCCTACGAGCAGTACTTC. Protein: CSVGPGSGSYEQYF.

This rearrangement joins TRBV9 to TRBJ2-7, with D perhaps matching TRBD2 (5 bases). The CDR3 length is 14 residues. V was clipped by 0 bases and J by 2 bases, with 9 bases between them. Germline V gives CDR1 SGDLS, CDR2 YYNGEE. Written as DNA, the CDR3 is TGTGCCAGCAGCGTAGGGGATAGCGCCTACGAGCAGTACTTC. Protein: CASSVGDSAYEQYF.